Given below is one T cell receptor beta chain in context. The sample holds one count of this clone. Its recognized antigen is unknown. Base qualities were left out, and no much larger clone turns up one base away. This sample stems from a study of blood T cell repertoires in COVID-19 (dated by TCRdb to about 2020). About the full investigation: Samples from collaborators originated in the United States, Italy and Spain and spanned both the acute and convalescent phases of COVID-19. HLA class I and class II types, where available, came from metadata supplied by the sample provider rather than from assay-based typing. The material from the prospective study consisted of cDNA or gDNA derived from T cells, B-cell-depleted T cells, or PBMCs. Subjects who had been exposed to COVID-19, were actively infected with it, or had recovered from it provided the deeply sampled blood TCRbeta repertoires that made up the dataset. Sample metadata almost always included a de-identified subject ID, COVID-19 status, age in years and sex. A freely available public database, intended as a resource for researchers studying the immune response to SARS-CoV-2, is where the repertoires were released. Samples came from the ongoing ImmuneRACE study (first 160 participants) plus 1,254 subjects from 6 global collaborators. What the work shows at the level of the full study, not this receptor alone: Clinical and demographic metadata were provided uncurated, with the amount varying by source and participant.

CDR1 SGHNT and CDR2 YENEEA are derived from the germline V gene. V is cut back by 1 base and J by 6 bases, with 14 bases in the junction unmatched. There are 18 amino acids in the CDR3, from cysteine to phenylalanine inclusive. Only the CDR3 DNA is retained, 54 bases long and in frame from the first base. TCRbeta CDR3 regions were amplified from genomic DNA using the immunoSEQ Assay, a bias-controlled multiplex PCR. Regarding the original processing steps: Within the assay, amplification of reference gene primers was used to estimate how many nucleated cells each sample contained. To quantify the absolute abundance of each unique TCRbeta CDR3 rearrangement, sequence reads were collapsed and filtered. Productive Simpson clonality was computed per sample as the square root of Simpson's diversity index over productive rearrangements. This is the immuneACCESS table as TCRdb keeps it, with only in-frame sequences that have V and J called. A part of the clones is gone; compared with another copy, unresolved V genes explain less than half, and the rest is unexplained. V and J calls and clone size come straight from that table; D and trimming were deduced from the DNA. Counted in this sample were more than 150,000 clones; approximately 80% of them appeared once. In total, the top ten clones hold 8% to 13% of the sample.

Participants in the prospective study were aged about 18 to 100 years, lived in 20 to 25 United States geographic areas, and enrolled through a virtual design. To assign participants to cohorts, the prospective study relied on clinical history that participants themselves reported in a screening survey and a study questionnaire. For ImmuneRACE Cohort 3, a participant was defined as recovered based on two consecutive negative NP/OP PCR tests, clearance by a healthcare professional, or resolution of symptoms. In the prospective study, mobile phlebotomists collected whole blood, serum and a nasopharyngeal or oropharyngeal swab from each participant. Over a roughly 2-month period, participants in the prospective study had the option of providing additional blood draws and questionnaires. Before DNA extraction, blood samples from the prospective study were shipped at room temperature or frozen.

The TCR was taken from a man aged 50-60 years who had recovered from COVID-19. Input material: PBMCs or T cells enriched from blood (not recorded which). Recombination joined TRBV11-3 with TRBJ2-1, with TRBD2 matching 8 junction bases. The CDR3 region reads CASSLGAIAGSPLNEQFF. The DNA sequence reads TGTGCCAGCAGCTTAGGGGCCATAGCGGGATCCCCACTCAATGAGCAGTTCTTC.